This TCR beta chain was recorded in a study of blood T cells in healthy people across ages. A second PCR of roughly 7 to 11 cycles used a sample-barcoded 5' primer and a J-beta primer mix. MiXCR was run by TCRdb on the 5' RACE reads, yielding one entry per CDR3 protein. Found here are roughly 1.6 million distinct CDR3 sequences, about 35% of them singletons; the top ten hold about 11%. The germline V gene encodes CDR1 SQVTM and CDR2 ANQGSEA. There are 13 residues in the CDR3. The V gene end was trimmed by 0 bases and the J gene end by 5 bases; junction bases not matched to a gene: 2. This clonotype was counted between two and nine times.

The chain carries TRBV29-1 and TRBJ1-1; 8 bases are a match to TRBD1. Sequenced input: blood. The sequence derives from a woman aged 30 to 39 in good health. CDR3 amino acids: CSVEDRGLTEAFF. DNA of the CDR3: TGCAGCGTTGAAGACAGGGGGCTGACTGAAGCTTTCTTT.